This TCR beta chain emerged from a study of T cells after yellow fever vaccination. This clonotype was seen many times. Germline V lookup: CDR1 SGHVS, CDR2 FNYEAQ. The CDR3 totals 15 residues. The junction had 7 bases not matched to a gene; V was cut back by 5 bases and J by 1 base. TCRdb independently ran MiXCR on the 5' RACE reads; one entry per CDR3 protein. The sample consists of roughly 65,000 distinct CDR3 sequences, about 6% of them appearing once. V and J are TRBV7-6 and TRBJ1-1; 7 bases agree with TRBD1. The origin of this receptor is a man younger than 35 who received the YFV17D yellow fever vaccine. Sequencing used CD4+ T cells sorted from PBMCs, obtained less than 16 days after the first yellow fever vaccination. The CDR3 protein is CASSKGQTANTEAFF. CDR3 bases: TGTGCCAGCAGCAAGGGACAGACAGCGAACACTGAAGCTTTCTTT.